This T cell receptor beta chain stems from a study of Ad26.COV2.S vaccination and SARS-CoV-2 variants. About the research overall: In the COV1001 trial, the donor was in the Ad26.COV2.S arm.

V trimming: 1 base; J trimming: 3 bases; junction bases outside the gene matches: 5. This CDR3 contains 15 residues. CDR1 is LGHNA and CDR2 is YSLEER in the germline V gene. In the case of this clone: Antigen unknown.

The protocol was immunoSEQ multiplex PCR, while the TCRdb copy is restricted to in-frame clones and leaves out a portion. Of approximately 400,000 clones in the sample, approximately 84% are singletons; the top ten hold 3% to 4%. Study results and caveats: Vaccinated and placebo-treated recipients had similar non-spike TCR breadth.

The treatment denotes: 19 received Ad26.COV2.S at low or high dose, single or two shots; roughly five received placebo; per-sample allocation not given. On day 63 after the first injection, vaccine and placebo recipients gave samples. Cohort 1b enrolled adults aged 18-55 years in Boston. This specimen consisted of peripheral blood, obtained in a trial of Ad26.COV2.S vaccine versus placebo. This chain connects TRBV4-3 to TRBJ2-7, with TRBD1 identical over 8 bases. The clonotype originates from a person aged 18-65 years who received the Ad26.COV2.S COVID-19 vaccine or a placebo. CDR3 loop: CASSQASTGVYEQYF. CDR3 DNA: TGCGCCAGCAGCCAAGCGTCGACAGGGGTCTACGAGCAGTACTTC.